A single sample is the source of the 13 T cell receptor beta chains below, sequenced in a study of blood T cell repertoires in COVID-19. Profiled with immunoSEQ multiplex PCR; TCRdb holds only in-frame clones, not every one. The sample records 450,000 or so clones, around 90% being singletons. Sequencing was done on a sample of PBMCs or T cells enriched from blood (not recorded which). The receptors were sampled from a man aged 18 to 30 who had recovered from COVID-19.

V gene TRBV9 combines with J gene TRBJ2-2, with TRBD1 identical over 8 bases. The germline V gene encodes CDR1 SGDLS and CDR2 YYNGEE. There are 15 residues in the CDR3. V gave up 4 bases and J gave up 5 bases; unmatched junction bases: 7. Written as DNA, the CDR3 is TGTGCCAGCAGCCCCGCCAGGGGGCGGACCGGGGAGCTGTTTTTT. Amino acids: CASSPARGRTGELFF.

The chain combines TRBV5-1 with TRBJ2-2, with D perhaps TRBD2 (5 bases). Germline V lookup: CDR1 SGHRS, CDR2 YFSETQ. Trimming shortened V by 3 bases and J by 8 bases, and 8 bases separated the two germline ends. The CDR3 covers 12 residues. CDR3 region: CASSYTGGELFF. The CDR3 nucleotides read TGCGCCAGCAGCTATACGGGAGGGGAGCTGTTTTTT.

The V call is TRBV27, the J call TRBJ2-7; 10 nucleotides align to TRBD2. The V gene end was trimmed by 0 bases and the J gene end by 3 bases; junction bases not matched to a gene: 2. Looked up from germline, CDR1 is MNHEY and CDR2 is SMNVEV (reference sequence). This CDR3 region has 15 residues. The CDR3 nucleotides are TGTGCCAGCAGTTTATCGGGGACTAGCGACTACGAGCAGTACTTC. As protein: CASSLSGTSDYEQYF.

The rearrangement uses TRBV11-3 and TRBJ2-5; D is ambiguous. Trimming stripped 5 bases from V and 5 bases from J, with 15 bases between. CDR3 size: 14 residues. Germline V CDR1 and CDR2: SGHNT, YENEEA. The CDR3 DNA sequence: TGTGCCAGCAGCCTTCCCGAGGCCCCGGAGACCCAGTACTTC. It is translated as CASSLPEAPETQYF.

Here the CDR3 reads CASSTTGQGNRSGYTF. The CDR3 DNA reads TGTGCCAGTAGTACAACGGGACAGGGAAACCGAAGCGGCTACACCTTC. The V gene is TRBV19, the J gene TRBJ1-2, with 9 bases lining up with TRBD1. V was pared by 4 bases and J by 8 bases, with 14 bases of the junction left unmatched. The length of the CDR3 is 16 residues. CDR1 and CDR2 (germline): LNHDA, SQIVND (reference sequence). The variable domain in full, with the rest retrieved from reference TRBV19 and TRBJ1-2, is DGGITQSPKYLFRKEGQNVTLSCEQNLNHDAMYWYRQDPGQGLRLIYYSQIVNDFQKGDIAEGYSVSREKKESFPLTVTSAQKNPTAFYLCASSTTGQGNRSGYTFGSGTRLTVV.

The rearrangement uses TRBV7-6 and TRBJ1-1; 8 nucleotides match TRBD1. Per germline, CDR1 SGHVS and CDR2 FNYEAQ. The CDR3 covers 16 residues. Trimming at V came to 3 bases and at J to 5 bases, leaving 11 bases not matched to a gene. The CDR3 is CASSLPTGQGRTEAFF. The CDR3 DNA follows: TGTGCCAGCAGCTTGCCCACCGGACAGGGAAGGACTGAAGCTTTCTTT.

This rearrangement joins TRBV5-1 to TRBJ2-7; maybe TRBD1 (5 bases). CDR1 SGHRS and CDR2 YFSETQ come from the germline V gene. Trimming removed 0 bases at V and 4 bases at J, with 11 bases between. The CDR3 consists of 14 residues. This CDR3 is CASSLDPGSYEQYF. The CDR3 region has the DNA TGCGCCAGCAGCTTGGATCCAGGGTCGTACGAGCAGTACTTC.

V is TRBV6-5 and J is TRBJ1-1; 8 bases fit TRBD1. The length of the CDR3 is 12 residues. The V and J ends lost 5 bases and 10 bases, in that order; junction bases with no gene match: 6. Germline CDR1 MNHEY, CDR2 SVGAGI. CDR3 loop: CASSRQGSVAFF. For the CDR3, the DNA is TGTGCCAGCAGTAGACAGGGGTCGGTAGCTTTCTTT.

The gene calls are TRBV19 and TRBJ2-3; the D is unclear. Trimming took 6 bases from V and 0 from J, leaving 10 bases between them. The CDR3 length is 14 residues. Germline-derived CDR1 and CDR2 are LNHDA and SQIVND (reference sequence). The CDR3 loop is CASSVTISTDTQYF. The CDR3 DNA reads TGTGCCAGTAGCGTGACAATTAGCACAGATACGCAGTATTTT.

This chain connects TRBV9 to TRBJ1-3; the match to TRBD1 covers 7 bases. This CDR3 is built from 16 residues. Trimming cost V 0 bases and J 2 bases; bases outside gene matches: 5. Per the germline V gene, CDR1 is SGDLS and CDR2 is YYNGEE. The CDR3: CASSVGFTGAGNTIYF. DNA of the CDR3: TGTGCCAGCAGCGTAGGATTTACAGGGGCTGGAAACACCATATATTTT.

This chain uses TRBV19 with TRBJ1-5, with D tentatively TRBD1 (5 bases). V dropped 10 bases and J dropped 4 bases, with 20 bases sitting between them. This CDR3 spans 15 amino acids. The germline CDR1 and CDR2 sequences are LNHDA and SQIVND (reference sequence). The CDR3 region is CATAVGDSRNQPQHF. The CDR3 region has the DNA TGTGCCACGGCGGTAGGGGACTCGCGGAATCAGCCCCAGCATTTT.

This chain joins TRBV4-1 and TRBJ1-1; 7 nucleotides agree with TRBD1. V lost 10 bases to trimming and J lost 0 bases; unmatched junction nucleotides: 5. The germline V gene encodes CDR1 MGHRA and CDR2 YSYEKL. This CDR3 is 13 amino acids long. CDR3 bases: TGCGCCACCTGGGACAGTATGAACACTGAAGCTTTCTTT. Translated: CATWDSMNTEAFF.

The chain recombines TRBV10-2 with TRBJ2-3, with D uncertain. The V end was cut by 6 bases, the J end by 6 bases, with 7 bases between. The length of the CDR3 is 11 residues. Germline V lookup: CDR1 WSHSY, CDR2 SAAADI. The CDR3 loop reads CASSSEDTQYF. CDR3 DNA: TGCGCCAGCAGCTCTGAGGATACGCAGTATTTT.